The rows below give T cell receptor beta chains drawn from one sample of a study of HIV-infected patients and healthy controls. In TCRdb, the 5' RACE reads were re-called with MiXCR into one record per CDR3 protein. The table has roughly 3,900 distinct CDR3 sequences, 8% to 10% seen once. The input for sequencing was blood, taken during antiretroviral therapy. The receptor source for this set is an adult with HIV infection. Both conserved end residues are part of each CDR3. Fields, in order: J gene, clone size, V gene, D gene, CDR3 DNA, CDR3 protein. The D gene is left open where the match is weak. Only some rows state a clone size, as once, few, many or a class for expanded clones.

TRBJ2-3,few,TRBV7-9,TRBD2,TGTGCCAGCAGCTTAGTTCGGGGGGGCACAGATACGCAGTATTTT,CASSLVRGGTDTQYF
TRBJ1-2,-,TRBV3-1,-,TGTGCCAGCAGCCATATGCCCGGAGGGCCCGATGGCTACACCTTC,CASSHMPGGPDGYTF
TRBJ1-1,-,TRBV7-8,-,TGTGCCAGCAGCTTATTGCCGGGGGCTGAAGCTTTCTTT,CASSLLPGAEAFF
TRBJ1-2,many,TRBV7-6,TRBD1,TGTGCCAGCAGCCCCTCGGCAGGGGGCAATGGCTACACCTTC,CASSPSAGGNGYTF
TRBJ2-3,-,TRBV7-2,-,TGTGCCAGCTTAGGAAGGTCCACAGATACGCAGTATTTT,CASLGRSTDTQYF
TRBJ1-5,large,TRBV2,-,TGTGCCAGCAGTGACAGCAATCAGCCCCAGCATTTT,CASSDSNQPQHF
TRBJ1-5,many,TRBV6-2/TRBV6-3,TRBD1,TGTGCCAGCATCGGACAGGGGGCACTTGGCAGCAATCAGCCCCAGCATTTT,CASIGQGALGSNQPQHF
TRBJ1-1,many,TRBV27,-,TGTGCCAGCAGTTTGGGTATCCGGAACACTGAAGCTTTCTTT,CASSLGIRNTEAFF
TRBJ1-5,medium-sized,TRBV6-1,-,TGTGCCAGCACTCCGAGGGGTAACAATCAGCCCCAGCATTTT,CASTPRGNNQPQHF
TRBJ2-3,medium-sized,TRBV29-1,-,TGCAGCGTTGGTAAAGGGGCAGATGCAGATACGCAGTATTTT,CSVGKGADADTQYF
TRBJ2-5,-,TRBV3-1,-,TGTGCCAGCCCGGGCGGAGGGGTAGAGACCCAGTACTTC,CASPGGGVETQYF
TRBJ1-1,few,TRBV3-1,-,TGTGCCAGCAGCCAAGCCCGGGGGAGGGCACCAGCTTTCTTT,CASSQARGRAPAFF
TRBJ2-3,-,TRBV7-9,-,TGTGCCAGCAGCCCGGACAGCACAGATACGCAGTATTTT,CASSPDSTDTQYF
TRBJ2-2,-,TRBV20-1,TRBD1,TGCAGTGCTAGAGTCCATGGACAGGGAAGCACCGGGGAGCTGTTTTTT,CSARVHGQGSTGELFF
TRBJ2-4,few,TRBV12-3/TRBV12-4,TRBD2,TGTGCCAGCAGCCAGACCGGGACTAGGTCCAAAAACATTCAGTACTTC,CASSQTGTRSKNIQYF
TRBJ2-5,few,TRBV12-5,-,TGTGCTAGTGCCCGGGGGACAGAAGGCTACCAAGAGACCCAGTACTTC,CASARGTEGYQETQYF
TRBJ2-5,many,TRBV5-1,TRBD1,TGCGCCAGCAGCGAAGGACAGGGAGCAGAGACCCAGTACTTC,CASSEGQGAETQYF
TRBJ2-6,-,TRBV2,TRBD1,TGTGCCAGCAGTGACAGGGGGAAAATCTCTGGGGCCAACGTCCTGACTTTC,CASSDRGKISGANVLTF
TRBJ2-3,medium-sized,TRBV12-3/TRBV12-4,TRBD2,TGTGCCAGCAGTCCCCAAGCGGGTAGCGGGGGGCCCACAGATACGCAGTATTTT,CASSPQAGSGGPTDTQYF
TRBJ1-1,medium-sized,TRBV3-1,TRBD1,TGTGCCAGCAGCCTGGGAGGAGACAGGGGATTTCTCGGTCCGAACACTGAAGCTTTCTTT,CASSLGGDRGFLGPNTEAFF
TRBJ1-2,medium-sized,TRBV6-2/TRBV6-3,TRBD1,TGTGCCAGCAGTTACTCGAGCAGGGGGAGCGGCTACACCTTC,CASSYSSRGSGYTF
TRBJ1-2,many,TRBV6-4,TRBD1,TGTGCCAGATGGGGGACAGCCTCTGGCTACACCTTC,CARWGTASGYTF
TRBJ1-1,medium-sized,TRBV7-6,-,TGTGCCAGCAGTCTCTTTCAGGGATCCACTGAAGCTTTCTTT,CASSLFQGSTEAFF
TRBJ1-2,medium-sized,TRBV7-2,-,TGTGCCAGCAGCTACCGGGACACATTCTATGGCTACACCTTC,CASSYRDTFYGYTF
TRBJ2-7,medium-sized,TRBV4-1,-,TGCGCCAGCAGCCAAGATCACGGGGCTCGAGAGCAGTACTTC,CASSQDHGAREQYF
TRBJ2-6,medium-sized,TRBV4-1,TRBD2,TGCGCCAGCAGCTTCCTCAGCGGGGTTGGGGCCAACGTCCTGACTTTC,CASSFLSGVGANVLTF
TRBJ2-5,few,TRBV7-2,TRBD1,TGTGCCAGCAGCTTAGCGGGACAGGCCCAAGAGACCCAGTACTTC,CASSLAGQAQETQYF
TRBJ2-3,medium-sized,TRBV5-1,TRBD2,TGCGCCAGCAGCTTGGTAGTGACTAGCGTCCCAGATACGCAGTATTTT,CASSLVVTSVPDTQYF
TRBJ1-1,medium-sized,TRBV12-3/TRBV12-4,-,TGTGCCAGCAGTTTTAGGCTGGACACTGAAGCTTTCTTT,CASSFRLDTEAFF
TRBJ1-1,many,TRBV10-3,-,TGTGCCATCAGCCTCGGGGGAGAGGACACTGAAGCTTTCTTT,CAISLGGEDTEAFF
TRBJ2-7,medium-sized,TRBV25-1,-,TGTGCCAGCAGTGAAGGGGCAGGGTTAATGGGCGAGCAGTACTTC,CASSEGAGLMGEQYF
TRBJ2-2,medium-sized,TRBV24-1,-,TGTGCCACCAGTGATCTCGTGGGGCCAAGTACAGGGTACACCGGGGAGCTGTTTTTT,CATSDLVGPSTGYTGELFF
TRBJ2-1,few,TRBV7-9,-,TGTGCCAGCAGCTTAGAGTTCCAGAATGAGCAGTTCTTC,CASSLEFQNEQFF
TRBJ1-2,medium-sized,TRBV14,-,TGTGCCAGCAGCCAGGGGTATCGCTATGGCTACACCTTC,CASSQGYRYGYTF